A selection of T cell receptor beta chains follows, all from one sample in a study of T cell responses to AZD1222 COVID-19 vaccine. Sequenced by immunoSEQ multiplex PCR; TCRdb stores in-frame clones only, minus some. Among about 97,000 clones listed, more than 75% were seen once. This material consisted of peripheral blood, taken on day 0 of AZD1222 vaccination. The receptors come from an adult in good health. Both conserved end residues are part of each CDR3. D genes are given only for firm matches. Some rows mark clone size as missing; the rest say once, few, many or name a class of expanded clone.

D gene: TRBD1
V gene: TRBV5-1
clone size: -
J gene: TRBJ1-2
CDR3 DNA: TGCGCCAGCAGGAGACCGGCGGGTGACAGGGTCGGTGGCTACACCTTC
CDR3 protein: CASRRPAGDRVGGYTF

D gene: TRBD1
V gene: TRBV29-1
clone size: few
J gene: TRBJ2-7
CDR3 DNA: TGCAGCGGAGGGGGACAGAACGAGCAGTACTTC
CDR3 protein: CSGGGQNEQYF

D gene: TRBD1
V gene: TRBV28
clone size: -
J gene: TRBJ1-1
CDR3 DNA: TGTGCCAGCAGTACTAACGGACAGGGCGAAGCTTTCTTT
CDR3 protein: CASSTNGQGEAFF

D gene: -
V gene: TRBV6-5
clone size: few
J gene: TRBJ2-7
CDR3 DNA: TGTGCCAGCAGTTATCGAGCAGAGACCTACGAGCAGTACTTC
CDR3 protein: CASSYRAETYEQYF

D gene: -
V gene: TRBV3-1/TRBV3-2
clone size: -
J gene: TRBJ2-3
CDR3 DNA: TGTGCCAGCAGCCAAGATCTCAGGGGAGGCACAGATACGCAGTATTTT
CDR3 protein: CASSQDLRGGTDTQYF

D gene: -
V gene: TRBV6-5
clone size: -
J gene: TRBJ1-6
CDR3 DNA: TGTGCCAGCAGAAAGGCCAGTAATTCACCCCTCCACTTT
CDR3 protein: CASRKASNSPLHF

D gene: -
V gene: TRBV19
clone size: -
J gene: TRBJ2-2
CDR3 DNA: TGTGCCAGTAGTGTGTCCCCGGGGGGCGCGGGGACCGGGGAGCTGTTTTTT
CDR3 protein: CASSVSPGGAGTGELFF

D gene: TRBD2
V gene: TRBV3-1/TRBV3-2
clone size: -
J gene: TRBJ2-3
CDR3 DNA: TGTGCCAGCAGCTCGACCGGGGAGGGAGATACGCAGTATTTT
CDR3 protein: CASSSTGEGDTQYF

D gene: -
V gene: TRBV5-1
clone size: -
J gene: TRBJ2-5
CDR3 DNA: TGCGCCAGCAGCTTGGCCGGGAGTTGGACAGAGACCCAGTACTTC
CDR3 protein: CASSLAGSWTETQYF

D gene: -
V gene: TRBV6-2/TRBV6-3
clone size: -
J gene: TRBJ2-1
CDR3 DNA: TGTGCCAGCAGTTACCGGGCCCACAATGAGCAGTTCTTC
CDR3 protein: CASSYRAHNEQFF

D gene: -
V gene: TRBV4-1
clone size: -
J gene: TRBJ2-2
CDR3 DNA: TGCGCCAGCAGCCACCTCGGTACGACTCGTTTGGACAACACCGGGGAGCTGTTTTTT
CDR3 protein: CASSHLGTTRLDNTGELFF

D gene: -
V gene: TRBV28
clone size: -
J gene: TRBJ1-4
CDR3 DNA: TGTGCCAGCAGTTTCCGGGCTAGGGATGAAAAACTGTTTTTT
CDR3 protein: CASSFRARDEKLFF

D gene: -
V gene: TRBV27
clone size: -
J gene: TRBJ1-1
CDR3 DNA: TGTGCCAGCAGTTCGTTGACAGGCCCGAACACTGAAGCTTTCTTT
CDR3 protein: CASSSLTGPNTEAFF

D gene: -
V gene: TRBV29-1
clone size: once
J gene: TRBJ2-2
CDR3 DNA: TGCAGCGTCAATAAGGACAGAGCGAACACCGGGGAGCTGTTTTTT
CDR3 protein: CSVNKDRANTGELFF

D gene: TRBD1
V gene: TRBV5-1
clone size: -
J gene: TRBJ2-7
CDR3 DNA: TGCGCCAGCAGCCCTGACAGGGGAGGAACCTACGAGCAGTACTTC
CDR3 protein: CASSPDRGGTYEQYF

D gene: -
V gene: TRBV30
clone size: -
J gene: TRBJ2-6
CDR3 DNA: TGTGCCTGGAGTGTGTCCTTCTCTGGGGCCAACGTCCTGACTTTC
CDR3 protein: CAWSVSFSGANVLTF

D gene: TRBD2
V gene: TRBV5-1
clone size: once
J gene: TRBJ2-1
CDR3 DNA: TGCGCCAGCAGCCCACGAACACTAGCGGGACTTAACAATGAGCAGTTCTTC
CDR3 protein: CASSPRTLAGLNNEQFF

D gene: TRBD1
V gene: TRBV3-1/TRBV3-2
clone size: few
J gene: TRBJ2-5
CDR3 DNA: TGTGCCAGCAGCCAAGGGGGGACAGGGGGCGCACAGACCCAGTACTTC
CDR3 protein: CASSQGGTGGAQTQYF

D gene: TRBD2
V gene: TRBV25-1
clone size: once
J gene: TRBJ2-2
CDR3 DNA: TGTGCCAGCAGCCGTAGTCTAGCGGGAGAGGCCGGGGAGCTGTTTTTT
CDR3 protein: CASSRSLAGEAGELFF

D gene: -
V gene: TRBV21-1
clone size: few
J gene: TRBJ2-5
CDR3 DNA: TGTGCCAGCAGCAAAACCCTACGGCGAGGGCAAGAGACCCAGTACTTC
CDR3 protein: CASSKTLRRGQETQYF

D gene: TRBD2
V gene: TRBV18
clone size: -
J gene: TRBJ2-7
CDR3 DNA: TGTGCCAGCTCACCCGGGACTAGGAACGTCGAGCAGTACTTC
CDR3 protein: CASSPGTRNVEQYF

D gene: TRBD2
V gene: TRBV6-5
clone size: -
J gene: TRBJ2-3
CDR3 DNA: TGTGCCAGCAGTTACTGGGGCGGGAGGGGGGATACGCAGTATTTT
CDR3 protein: CASSYWGGRGDTQYF

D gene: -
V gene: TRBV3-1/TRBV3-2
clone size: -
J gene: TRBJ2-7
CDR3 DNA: TGTGCCAGCAGCTTTACCGGGACCCGAAGTCGGGAGCAGTACTTC
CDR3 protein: CASSFTGTRSREQYF

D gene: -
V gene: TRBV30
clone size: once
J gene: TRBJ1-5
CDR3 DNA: TGTGCCTGGAGTAACCAGTATCAGCCCCAGCATTTT
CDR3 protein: CAWSNQYQPQHF

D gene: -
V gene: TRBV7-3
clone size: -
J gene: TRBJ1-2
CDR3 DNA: TGTGCCAGCAGCTCCCAGGGGCAGGCGGATGGCTACACCTTC
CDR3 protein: CASSSQGQADGYTF

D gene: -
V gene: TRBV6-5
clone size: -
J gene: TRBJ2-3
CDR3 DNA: TGTGCCAGCGTAGCTTTCAGCACAGATACGCAGTATTTT
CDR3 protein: CASVAFSTDTQYF

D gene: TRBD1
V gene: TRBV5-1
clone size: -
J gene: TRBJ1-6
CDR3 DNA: TGCGCCAGCAGCAGCCGGGACAGAAATTCACCCCTCCACTTT
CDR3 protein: CASSSRDRNSPLHF

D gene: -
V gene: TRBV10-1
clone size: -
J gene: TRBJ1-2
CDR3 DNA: TGCGCCAGCAGTGAGTTTGTGGGGGCCGACTATGGCTACACCTTC
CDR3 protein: CASSEFVGADYGYTF

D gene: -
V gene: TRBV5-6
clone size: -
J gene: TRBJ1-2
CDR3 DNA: TGTGCCAGCAGCTTGGGGAGGGGCGTTTGGTATGGCTACACCTTC
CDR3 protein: CASSLGRGVWYGYTF

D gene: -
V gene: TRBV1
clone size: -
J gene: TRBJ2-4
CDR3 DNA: TGCACCAGCAGCCAAGTCCCCTCTAGGGTCAAAAACATTCAGTACTTC
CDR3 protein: CTSSQVPSRVKNIQYF

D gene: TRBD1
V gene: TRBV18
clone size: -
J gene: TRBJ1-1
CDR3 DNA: TGTGCCAGCTCAGGGGACAGGGGGCTCAGCGGCACTGAAGCTTTCTTT
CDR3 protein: CASSGDRGLSGTEAFF

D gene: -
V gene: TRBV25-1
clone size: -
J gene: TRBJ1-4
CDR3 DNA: TGTGCCAGCAGTCCGCACAGGGTAACTAATGAAAAACTGTTTTTT
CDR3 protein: CASSPHRVTNEKLFF

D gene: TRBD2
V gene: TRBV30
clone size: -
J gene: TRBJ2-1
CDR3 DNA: TGTGCCTGGAGGGGTACGGGACTAGTCTCCAATGAGCAGTTCTTC
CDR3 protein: CAWRGTGLVSNEQFF

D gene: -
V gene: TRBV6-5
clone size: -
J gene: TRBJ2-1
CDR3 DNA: TGTGCCAGCAGTTCCCCCTATGGCAATGAGCAGTTCTTC
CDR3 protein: CASSSPYGNEQFF

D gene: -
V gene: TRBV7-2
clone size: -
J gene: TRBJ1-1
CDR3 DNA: TGTGCCAGCAGCTTAGATCCCCTGGCCAACACTGAAGCTTTCTTT
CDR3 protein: CASSLDPLANTEAFF

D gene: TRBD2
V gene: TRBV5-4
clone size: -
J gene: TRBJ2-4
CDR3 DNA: TGTGCCAGCAGTAGGTCCGGGGGGTTGGCCAAAAACATTCAGTACTTC
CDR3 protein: CASSRSGGLAKNIQYF

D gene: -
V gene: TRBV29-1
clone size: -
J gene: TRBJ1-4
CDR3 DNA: TGCAGCCCCGGGGGAGGTTCTAGGCCTAATGAAAAACTGTTTTTT
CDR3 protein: CSPGGGSRPNEKLFF

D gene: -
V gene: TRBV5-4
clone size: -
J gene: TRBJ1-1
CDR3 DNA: TGTGCCAGCAGCCAAAGGGTAGGGGGGACTGAAGCTTTCTTT
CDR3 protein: CASSQRVGGTEAFF

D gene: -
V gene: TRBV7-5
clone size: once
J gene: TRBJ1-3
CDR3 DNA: TGTGTCAGAAGACGCGACAGACCCTCAGCGTTCTCTGGAAACACCATATATTTT
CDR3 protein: CVRRRDRPSAFSGNTIYF

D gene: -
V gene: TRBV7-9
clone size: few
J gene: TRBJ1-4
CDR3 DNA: TGTGCCAGCAGTTTCGAGGCAACTAATGAAAAACTGTTTTTT
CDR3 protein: CASSFEATNEKLFF

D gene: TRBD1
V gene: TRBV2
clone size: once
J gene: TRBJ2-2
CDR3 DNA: TGTGCCAGCAGTGGGGGTCAGGGGGTAGGGACCGGGGAGCTGTTTTTT
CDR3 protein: CASSGGQGVGTGELFF

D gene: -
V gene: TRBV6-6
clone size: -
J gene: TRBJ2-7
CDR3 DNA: TGTGCCAGCAGTTTTAGAGAGGGCTCCTACGAGCAGTACTTC
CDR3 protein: CASSFREGSYEQYF

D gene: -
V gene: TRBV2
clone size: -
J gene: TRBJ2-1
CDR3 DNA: TGTGCCTTAATTCTCGGACAACGGGCCAATGAGCAGTTCTTC
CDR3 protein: CALILGQRANEQFF

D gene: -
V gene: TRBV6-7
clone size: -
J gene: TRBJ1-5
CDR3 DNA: TGTGCCAGCGGGGGTCAGGGGAATCAGCCCCAGCATTTT
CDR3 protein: CASGGQGNQPQHF

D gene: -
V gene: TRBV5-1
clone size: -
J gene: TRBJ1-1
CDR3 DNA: TGCGCCAGCAGCTTCCTGGGAGGACGGAACACTGAAGCTTTCTTT
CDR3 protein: CASSFLGGRNTEAFF

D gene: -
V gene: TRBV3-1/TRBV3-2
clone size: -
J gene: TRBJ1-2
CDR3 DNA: TGTGCCAGCAGCCCACAGGGTGGCGGCTACACCTTC
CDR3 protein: CASSPQGGGYTF

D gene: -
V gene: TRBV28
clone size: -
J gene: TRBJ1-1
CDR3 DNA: TGTGCCAGCAGGATCTCCCTCCTTGAGGGAGCTTTCTTT
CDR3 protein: CASRISLLEGAFF

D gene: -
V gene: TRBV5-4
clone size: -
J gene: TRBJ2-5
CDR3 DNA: TGTGCCAGCAGCTTGGGGTGGAGCCAGGAGACCCAGTACTTC
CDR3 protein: CASSLGWSQETQYF

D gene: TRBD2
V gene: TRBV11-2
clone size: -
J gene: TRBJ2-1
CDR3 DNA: TGTGCCAGCAGCCACGGCGCGGGGGGCTACAATGAGCAGTTCTTC
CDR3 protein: CASSHGAGGYNEQFF

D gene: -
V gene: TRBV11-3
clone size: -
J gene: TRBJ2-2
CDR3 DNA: TGTGCCAGCAGCTTAGGGCCAGGGAACACCGGGGAGCTGTTTTTT
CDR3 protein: CASSLGPGNTGELFF

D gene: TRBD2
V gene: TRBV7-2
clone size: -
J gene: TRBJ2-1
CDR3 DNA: TGTGCCAGCAGCCCTAGCGGGGGCTACAATGAGCAGTTCTTC
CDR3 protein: CASSPSGGYNEQFF

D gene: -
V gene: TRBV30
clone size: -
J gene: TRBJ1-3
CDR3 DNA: TGTGCCTGGAGTGTACAAGTGAACACCATATATTTT
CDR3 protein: CAWSVQVNTIYF

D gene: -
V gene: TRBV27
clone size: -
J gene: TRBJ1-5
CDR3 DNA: TGTGCCAGCAGTTTATTAGGGGGCAATCAGCCCCAGCATTTT
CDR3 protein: CASSLLGGNQPQHF